This TCR beta chain was recorded in a study of T cells in Graves' hyperthyroidism and ophthalmopathy. The wider study: The blood sample was taken at first diagnosis, before treatment began.

With regard to this clonotype: The antigen is unknown.

V was pared by 7 bases and J by 8 bases, with 10 bases of the junction left unmatched. The V gene's germline CDR1 is MNHEY and CDR2 SVGAGI. The CDR3 is made up of 15 amino acids. Findings of the study overall: The majority of expanded thyroid clonotypes above 0.001 also appeared in blood.

Stability of Graves' hyperthyroidism was defined as absent ophthalmopathy progression within 18 months. The PBMCs studied were ones that came from about 10 ml fresh peripheral blood. Amplified TCR beta CDR3 regions came from RNA transcripts. The TCR CDR3 first-round RT-PCR relied on the HTBI primer set. MiXCR, run by TCRdb on the multiplex PCR reads, gives a single entry per CDR3 protein. This sample has about 210,000 distinct CDR3 sequences, with about a sixth found just once. The rearrangement links TRBV6-5 to TRBJ1-4; 10 positions agree with TRBD1. The TCR comes from a man in his forties or fifties with Graves' hyperthyroidism. The material sequenced was blood. CDR3 sequence (DNA): TGTGCCAGCATTAATCGACAGGGGGCTAGGGAAAAACTGTTTTTT. Encoded protein: CASINRQGAREKLFF.